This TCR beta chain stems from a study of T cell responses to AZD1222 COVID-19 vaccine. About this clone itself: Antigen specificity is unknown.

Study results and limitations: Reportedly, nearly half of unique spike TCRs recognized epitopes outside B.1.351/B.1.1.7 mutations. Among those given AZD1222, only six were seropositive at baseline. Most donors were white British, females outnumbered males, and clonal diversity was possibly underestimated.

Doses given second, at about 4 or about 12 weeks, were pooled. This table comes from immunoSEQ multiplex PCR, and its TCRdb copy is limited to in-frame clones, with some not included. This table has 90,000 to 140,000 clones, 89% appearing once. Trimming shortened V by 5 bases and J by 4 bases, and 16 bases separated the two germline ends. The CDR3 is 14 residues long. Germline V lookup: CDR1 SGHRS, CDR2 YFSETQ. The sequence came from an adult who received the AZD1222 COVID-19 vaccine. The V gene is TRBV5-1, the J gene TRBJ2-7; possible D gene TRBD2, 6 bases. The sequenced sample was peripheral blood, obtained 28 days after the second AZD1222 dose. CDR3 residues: CASRTVSGYYEQYF. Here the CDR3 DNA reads TGCGCCAGCAGGACAGTTAGCGGATATTACGAGCAGTACTTC.